This T cell receptor beta chain was documented in a study of OX40 agonist ivuxolimab in advanced cancers. CDR1 is SGHRS, CDR2 YFSETQ, per germline. This CDR3 has 14 amino acids. V lost 5 bases, J lost 0 bases, and 10 bases lay in between. Profiled with immunoSEQ multiplex PCR; TCRdb holds only in-frame clones, not every one. The sample comprises roughly 49,000 clones, about 86% of which are singletons, and approximately 1.7% rests with the top ten. Material: CD4+ or CD8+ T cells sorted from blood, obtained in a trial of the OX40 agonist ivuxolimab. The source of this sequence is an adult with an advanced solid tumor such as melanoma, head and neck, liver or kidney cancer. The gene calls are TRBV5-1 and TRBJ2-3; no clear D gene. CDR3: CASSTQSSTDTQYF. The CDR3 DNA reads as TGCGCCAGCAGTACACAATCTAGCACAGATACGCAGTATTTT.